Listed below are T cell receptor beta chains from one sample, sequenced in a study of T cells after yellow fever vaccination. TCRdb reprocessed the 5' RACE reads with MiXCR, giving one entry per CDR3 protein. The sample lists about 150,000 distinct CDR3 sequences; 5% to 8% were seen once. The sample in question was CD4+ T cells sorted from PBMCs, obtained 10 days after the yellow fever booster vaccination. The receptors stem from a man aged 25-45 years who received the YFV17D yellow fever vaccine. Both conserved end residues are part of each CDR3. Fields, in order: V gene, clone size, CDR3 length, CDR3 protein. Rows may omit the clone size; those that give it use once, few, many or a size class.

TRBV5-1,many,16,CASSLASSWKVNEQFF
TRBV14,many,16,CASSQDIRGPYYGYTF
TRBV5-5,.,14,CAISTRLVGGTQYF
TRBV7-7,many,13,CASSSRLQETQYF
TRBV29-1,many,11,CSCGWGNEQFF
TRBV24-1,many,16,CATSDSETSGSDEQFF
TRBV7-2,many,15,CASSLEGLATGELFF
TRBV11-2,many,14,CASSSGVHQETQYF
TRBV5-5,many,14,CASTPGGSTDTQYF
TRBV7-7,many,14,CASSPGTSGGELFF
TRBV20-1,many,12,CSASTRADTQYF
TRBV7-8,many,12,CASSLGQTEQFF
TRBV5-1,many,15,CASSLAGTSGDSEFF
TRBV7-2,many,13,CASSPGTYNEQFF
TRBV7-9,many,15,CASSLPLRMGNEQFF
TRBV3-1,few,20,CASSQGTSGPPRSSYNEQFF
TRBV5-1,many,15,CASSLGLAGDNEQFF
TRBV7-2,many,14,CASSLGQGGEKLFF
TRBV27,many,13,CASSLENASRQFF
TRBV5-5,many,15,CASHLGRKDTDTQYF